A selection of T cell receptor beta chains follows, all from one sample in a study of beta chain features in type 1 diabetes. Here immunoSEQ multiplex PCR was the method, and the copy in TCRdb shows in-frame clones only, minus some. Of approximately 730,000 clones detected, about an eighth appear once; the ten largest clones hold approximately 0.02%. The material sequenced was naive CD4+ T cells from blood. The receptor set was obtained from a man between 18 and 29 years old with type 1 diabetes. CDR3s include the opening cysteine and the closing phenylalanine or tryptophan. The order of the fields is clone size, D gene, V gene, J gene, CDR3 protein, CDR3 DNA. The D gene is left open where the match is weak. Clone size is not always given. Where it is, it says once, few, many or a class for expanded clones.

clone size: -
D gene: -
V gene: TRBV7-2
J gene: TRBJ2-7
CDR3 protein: CASSLMSYEQYF
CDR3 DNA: TGTGCCAGCAGCTTAATGTCCTACGAGCAGTACTTC

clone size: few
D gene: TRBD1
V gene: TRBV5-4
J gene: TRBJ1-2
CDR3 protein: CASRLWDRVVYGYTF
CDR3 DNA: TGTGCCAGCAGGTTGTGGGACAGGGTGGTCTATGGCTACACCTTC

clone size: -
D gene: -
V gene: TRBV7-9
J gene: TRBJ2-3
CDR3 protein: CASSSGTGLPNTDTQYF
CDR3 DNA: TGTGCCAGCAGCTCCGGGACGGGACTTCCGAACACAGATACGCAGTATTTT

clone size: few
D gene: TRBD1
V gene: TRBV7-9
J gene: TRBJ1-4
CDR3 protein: CASSLGQGDEKLFF
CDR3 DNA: TGTGCCAGCAGCTTAGGACAGGGGGATGAAAAACTGTTTTTT

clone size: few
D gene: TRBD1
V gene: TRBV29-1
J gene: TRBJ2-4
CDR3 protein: CSVERGQGTANIQYF
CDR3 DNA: TGCAGCGTTGAAAGGGGACAGGGGACCGCCAACATTCAGTACTTC

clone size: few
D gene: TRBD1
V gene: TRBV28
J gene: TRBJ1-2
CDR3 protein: CASGTQGVGGYTF
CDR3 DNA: TGTGCCAGCGGAACCCAGGGGGTGGGTGGCTACACCTTC

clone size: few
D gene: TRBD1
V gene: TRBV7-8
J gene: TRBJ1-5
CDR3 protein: CASSLTGEQPQHF
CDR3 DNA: TGTGCCAGCAGCTTGACAGGGGAGCAGCCCCAGCATTTT

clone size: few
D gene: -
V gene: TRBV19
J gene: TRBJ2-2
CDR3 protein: CASSLRGHQNTGELFF
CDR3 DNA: TGTGCCAGTAGTTTACGGGGACACCAGAACACCGGGGAGCTGTTTTTT

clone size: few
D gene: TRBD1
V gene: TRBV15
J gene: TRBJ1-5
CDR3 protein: CATSRDGRGSQPQHF
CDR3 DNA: TGTGCCACCAGCAGAGATGGCAGGGGGTCTCAGCCCCAGCATTTT

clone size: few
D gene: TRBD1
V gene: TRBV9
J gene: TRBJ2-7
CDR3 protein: CASSPRTGTYEQYF
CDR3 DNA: TGTGCCAGCAGCCCAAGGACAGGGACCTACGAGCAGTACTTC

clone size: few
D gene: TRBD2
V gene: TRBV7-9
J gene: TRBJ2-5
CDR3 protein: CASRHRAPGGETQYF
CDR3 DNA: TGTGCCAGTCGGCACCGGGCCCCCGGGGGGGAGACCCAGTACTTC

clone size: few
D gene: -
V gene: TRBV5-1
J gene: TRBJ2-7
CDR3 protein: CASSLDRGSYEQYF
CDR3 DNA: TGCGCCAGCAGCTTGGATAGGGGCTCCTACGAGCAGTACTTC

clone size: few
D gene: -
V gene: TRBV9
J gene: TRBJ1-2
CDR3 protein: CASSAAQADNGYTF
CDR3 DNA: TGTGCCAGCAGCGCAGCCCAGGCCGACAATGGCTACACCTTC

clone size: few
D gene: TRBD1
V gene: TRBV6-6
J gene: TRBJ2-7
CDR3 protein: CATGTESTYEQYF
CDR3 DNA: TGTGCCACCGGGACAGAGAGCACCTACGAGCAGTACTTC

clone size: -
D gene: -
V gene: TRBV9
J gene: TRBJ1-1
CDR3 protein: CASSSGQPNTEAFF
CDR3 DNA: TGTGCCAGCAGTTCAGGGCAGCCGAACACTGAAGCTTTCTTT

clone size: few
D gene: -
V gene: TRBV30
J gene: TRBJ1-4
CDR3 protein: CAFRQSLVATNEKLFF
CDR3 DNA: TGTGCCTTCAGACAGTCACTCGTGGCAACTAATGAAAAACTGTTTTTT

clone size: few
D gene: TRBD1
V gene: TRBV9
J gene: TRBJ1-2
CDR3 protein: CASSERDRVGYGYTF
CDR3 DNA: TGTGCCAGCAGCGAACGGGACAGGGTCGGCTATGGCTACACCTTC

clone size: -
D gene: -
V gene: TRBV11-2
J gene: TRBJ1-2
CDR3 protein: CASSLGRSNYGYTF
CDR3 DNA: TGTGCCAGCAGCTTGGGACGGAGTAACTATGGCTACACCTTC

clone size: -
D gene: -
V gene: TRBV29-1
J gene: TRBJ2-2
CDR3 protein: CSVGRGLVDTGELFF
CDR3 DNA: TGCAGCGTTGGGCGCGGTCTAGTGGACACCGGGGAGCTGTTTTTT

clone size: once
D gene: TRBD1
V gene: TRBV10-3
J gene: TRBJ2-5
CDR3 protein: CATRDRERETQYF
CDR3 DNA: TGTGCCACCCGGGACAGGGAGCGAGAGACCCAGTACTTC

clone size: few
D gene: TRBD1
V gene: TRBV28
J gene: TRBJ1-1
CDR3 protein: CASSSGQGSEAFF
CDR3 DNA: TGTGCCAGCAGTTCGGGACAGGGGTCTGAAGCTTTCTTT

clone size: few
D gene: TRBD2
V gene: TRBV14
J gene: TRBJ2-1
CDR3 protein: CASSPLDGGVYNEQFF
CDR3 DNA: TGTGCCAGCAGCCCCCTGGACGGGGGGGTCTACAATGAGCAGTTCTTC

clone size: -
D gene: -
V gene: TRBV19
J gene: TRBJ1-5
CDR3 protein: CASSIGRSNQPQHF
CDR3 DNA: TGTGCCAGTAGTATCGGACGAAGCAATCAGCCCCAGCATTTT

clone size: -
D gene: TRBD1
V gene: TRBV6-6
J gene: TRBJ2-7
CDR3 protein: CASSWDSAYEQYF
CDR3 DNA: TGTGCCAGCAGTTGGGACAGCGCCTACGAGCAGTACTTC

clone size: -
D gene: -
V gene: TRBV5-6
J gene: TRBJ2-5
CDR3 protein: CASSGQETQYF
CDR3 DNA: TGTGCCAGCAGCGGACAAGAGACCCAGTACTTC

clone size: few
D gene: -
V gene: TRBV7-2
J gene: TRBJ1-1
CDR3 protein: CASSLVGGMNTEAFF
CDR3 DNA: TGTGCCAGCAGCTTAGTTGGGGGCATGAACACTGAAGCTTTCTTT

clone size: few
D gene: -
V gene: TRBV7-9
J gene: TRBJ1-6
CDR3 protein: CASSEQGDSPLHF
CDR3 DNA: TGTGCCAGCAGCGAGCAAGGGGATTCACCCCTCCACTTT

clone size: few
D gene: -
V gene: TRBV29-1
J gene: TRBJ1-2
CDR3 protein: CSVVGQRNYGYTF
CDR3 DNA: TGCAGCGTTGTGGGGCAGCGGAATTATGGCTACACCTTC

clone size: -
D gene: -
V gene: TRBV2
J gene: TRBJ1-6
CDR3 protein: CASSSGRDNSPLHF
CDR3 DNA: TGTGCCAGCAGCTCGGGACGGGATAATTCACCCCTCCACTTT

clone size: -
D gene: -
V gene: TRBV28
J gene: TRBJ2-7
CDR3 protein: CASSLTQVWYEQYF
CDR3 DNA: TGTGCCAGCAGTTTAACGCAGGTCTGGTACGAGCAGTACTTC

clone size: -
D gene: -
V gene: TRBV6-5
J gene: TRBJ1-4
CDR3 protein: CASSYNRKKLFF
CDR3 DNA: TGTGCCAGCAGTTACAACAGAAAAAAACTGTTTTTT

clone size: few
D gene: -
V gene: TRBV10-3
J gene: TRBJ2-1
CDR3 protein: CAIRWDTSSYNEQFF
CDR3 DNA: TGTGCCATCAGATGGGACACCAGCTCCTACAATGAGCAGTTCTTC

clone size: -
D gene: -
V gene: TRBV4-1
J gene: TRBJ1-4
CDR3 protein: CASKPLGAEKLFF
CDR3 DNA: TGCGCCAGCAAACCCTTGGGCGCTGAAAAACTGTTTTTT

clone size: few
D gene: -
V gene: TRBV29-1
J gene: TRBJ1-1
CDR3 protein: CSVASAEAFF
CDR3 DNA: TGCAGCGTTGCGTCGGCTGAAGCTTTCTTT